This is a list of T cell receptor beta chains from one sample in a study of blood T cell repertoires in COVID-19. Profiled with immunoSEQ multiplex PCR; TCRdb holds only in-frame clones, not every one. The sample yields roughly 200,000 clones, 83% seen once. The specimen sequenced was PBMCs or T cells enriched from blood (not recorded which). The receptor source for this set is a woman between 50 and 59 years old who had been exposed to COVID-19. Both conserved end residues are part of each CDR3. A D gene is named only where the DNA matches it firmly. Part of the rows lack a size; the others show once, few, many or a class for expanded clones.

cdr3_aa cdr3_nt v_call clone_size d_call j_call
CASSLVGRVGSGANVLTF TGTGCCAGCAGCTTAGTGGGCAGGGTGGGCTCTGGGGCCAACGTCCTGACTTTC TRBV13 . . TRBJ2-6
CASSQRTSGVGELFF TGCGCCAGCAGCCAAAGGACTAGCGGGGTCGGGGAGCTGTTTTTT TRBV5-1 . TRBD2 TRBJ2-2
CASKRTSGETETQYF TGTGCCAGCAAAAGGACTAGCGGGGAGACAGAAACCCAGTACTTC TRBV2 . TRBD2 TRBJ2-5
CAISPNFATASYEQYF TGTGCCATCAGTCCGAACTTCGCGACAGCTTCCTACGAGCAGTACTTC TRBV10-3 . . TRBJ2-7
CASSDRVTEAFF TGTGCCAGCAGTGACAGGGTCACTGAAGCTTTCTTT TRBV12-3/TRBV12-4 . TRBD1 TRBJ1-1
CASSLLTGAPGANVLTF TGCGCCAGCAGCTTGTTAACAGGGGCTCCTGGGGCCAACGTCCTGACTTTC TRBV5-1 . TRBD1 TRBJ2-6
CASSSTDTQPEAFF TGTGCCAGCAGTTCGACGGACACCCAACCTGAAGCTTTCTTT TRBV6-5 . . TRBJ1-1
CAWSGLGRTDTQYF TGTGCCTGGAGTGGGCTGGGCCGCACAGATACGCAGTATTTT TRBV30 . . TRBJ2-3
CSVEGGGGTEAFF TGCAGCGTTGAAGGCGGTGGGGGGACTGAAGCTTTCTTT TRBV29-1 . . TRBJ1-1
CAGRTGGGNTEAFF TGTGCCGGGAGGACAGGCGGTGGGAACACTGAAGCTTTCTTT TRBV6-6 . TRBD1 TRBJ1-1
CASSPGQGGSYEQYF TGTGCCAGTAGCCCTGGACAGGGGGGGTCCTACGAGCAGTACTTC TRBV19 . TRBD1 TRBJ2-7
CASRETAVGYTF TGCGCCAGCAGGGAGACAGCTGTCGGCTACACCTTC TRBV10-1 . . TRBJ1-2
CASSPITGVNNSPLHF TGTGCCAGCAGCCCCATCACGGGGGTGAATAATTCACCCCTCCACTTT TRBV3-1/TRBV3-2 . . TRBJ1-6
CASTLRGLPYEQYF TGTGCCAGCACACTTAGAGGCCTCCCATACGAGCAGTACTTC TRBV14 . . TRBJ2-7
CASSLGRTGGSNGYTF TGTGCCAGCAGCTTAGGGAGGACAGGGGGCAGCAATGGCTACACCTTC TRBV7-2 few TRBD1 TRBJ1-2
CASSWTANAGNTIYF TGTGCCAGCAGCTGGACAGCTAATGCTGGAAACACCATATATTTT TRBV28 . . TRBJ1-3
CASSAVASTDTQYF TGTGCCAGCAGTGCAGTAGCGAGCACAGATACGCAGTATTTT TRBV6-4 . . TRBJ2-3
CASSQILGGYSPLHF TGCGCCAGCAGCCAAATTCTCGGGGGATATTCACCCCTCCACTTT TRBV4-1 few . TRBJ1-6
CASRRQGGTYEQYF TGCGCCAGCAGAAGACAGGGAGGAACCTACGAGCAGTACTTC TRBV10-2 . . TRBJ2-7
CASRTRTSQQETQYF TGTGCCAGCAGAACTAGGACTAGCCAACAAGAGACCCAGTACTTC TRBV6-5 . TRBD2 TRBJ2-5
CASTLTGAGGYTF TGCGCCAGCACCTTAACAGGGGCGGGTGGCTACACCTTC TRBV10-1 . TRBD1 TRBJ1-2
CSASRGAWGNQPQHF TGCAGTGCTAGTCGGGGGGCTTGGGGCAATCAGCCCCAGCATTTT TRBV20-1 . . TRBJ1-5
CASSLTQGTGGSYEQYF TGTGCCAGCAGTTTAACCCAGGGGACAGGGGGCTCCTACGAGCAGTACTTC TRBV27 . TRBD1 TRBJ2-7
CASSFDGTGIGGYTF TGCGCCAGCAGCTTCGATGGGACAGGGATAGGTGGCTACACCTTC TRBV5-1 . TRBD1 TRBJ1-2
CASSLQTGKNGGELFF TGTGCCAGCTCACTGCAGACAGGGAAAAACGGCGGGGAGCTGTTTTTT TRBV18 . TRBD1 TRBJ2-2
CASSQVRGSYNSPLHF TGTGCCAGCAGCCAAGTCAGGGGTTCCTATAATTCACCCCTCCACTTT TRBV3-1/TRBV3-2 . . TRBJ1-6
CASRKEGSDTEAFF TGTGCCAGCAGGAAAGAGGGCTCGGACACTGAAGCTTTCTTT TRBV2 . . TRBJ1-1
CAVGAEARGYTF TGTGCCGTGGGTGCGGAGGCACGTGGCTACACCTTC TRBV10-3 . . TRBJ1-2
CASSPSVTEPAFF TGTGCCAGCTCACCTTCAGTGACAGAGCCAGCTTTCTTT TRBV18 . . TRBJ1-1
CATEPLANTEAFF TGTGCCACGGAGCCGCTGGCGAACACTGAAGCTTTCTTT TRBV10-3 . . TRBJ1-1
CASSLDSGTGNTGELFF TGTGCCAGCAGCTTAGATTCCGGGACAGGGAACACCGGGGAGCTGTTTTTT TRBV11-3 few TRBD1 TRBJ2-2
CASSRQGVGEQYF TGTGCCAGCAGCAGACAGGGAGTGGGCGAGCAGTACTTC TRBV6-6 . TRBD1 TRBJ2-7
CASSWGQGAAGLAQYF TGTGCCAGCAGTTGGGGACAGGGTGCCGCGGGGTTGGCGCAGTATTTT TRBV6-2/TRBV6-3 once TRBD1 TRBJ2-3
CASSPLTGGERDQPQHF TGTGCCAGCAGTCCTTTGACAGGGGGCGAGAGGGATCAGCCCCAGCATTTT TRBV6-6 . TRBD1 TRBJ1-5
CASRVRTGGEYEQYF TGTGCCAGCAGGGTACGGACAGGGGGGGAGTACGAGCAGTACTTC TRBV2 . TRBD1 TRBJ2-7
CASSSIRGFSTDTQYF TGCGCCAGCAGCTCAATTAGGGGGTTTTCCACAGATACGCAGTATTTT TRBV5-1 . . TRBJ2-3
CASSVGRGTEAFF . TRBV21-1 . . TRBJ1-1
CASSPLGQPFGNTIYF TGTGCCAGCAGCCCCCTGGGGCAGCCCTTTGGAAACACCATATATTTT TRBV7-9 . . TRBJ1-3
CASRPTSGQGDTQYF TGTGCCAGCAGACCTACCAGCGGCCAGGGGGATACGCAGTATTTT TRBV6-6 . . TRBJ2-3
CASSEGRQETQYF TGTGCCAGCAGTGAAGGCAGACAAGAGACCCAGTACTTC TRBV2 . . TRBJ2-5
CASSKGLVYGYTF TGTGCCAGCAGTAAGGGACTGGTCTATGGCTACACCTTC TRBV6-5 few . TRBJ1-2
CASSEGRANQETQYF TGTGCCAGCAGTGAGGGGAGGGCTAATCAAGAGACCCAGTACTTC TRBV2 once TRBD2 TRBJ2-5
CASSTSRGLAGGRSYNEQFF TGTGCCAGTAGTACGTCGAGGGGACTAGCGGGGGGCCGTTCCTACAATGAGCAGTTCTTC TRBV19 . TRBD2 TRBJ2-1
CATSRDPFRGYGYTF TGTGCCACCAGCAGAGACCCGTTCAGGGGCTATGGCTACACCTTC TRBV15 . . TRBJ1-2
CAISEEDISEAFF TGTGCCATCAGTGAAGAGGATATATCTGAAGCTTTCTTT TRBV10-3 . . TRBJ1-1
CASSRQTGDNEKLFF TGTGCCAGCAGCCGCCAGACAGGGGATAATGAAAAACTGTTTTTT TRBV5-4 . TRBD1 TRBJ1-4
CASANAGADTEAFF TGTGCCAGCGCCAATGCAGGGGCGGACACTGAAGCTTTCTTT TRBV16 once . TRBJ1-1
CATRPQGRPPPKFGSGANVLTF TGTGCCACACGCCCACAGGGTCGACCCCCCCCAAAATTTGGCTCTGGGGCCAACGTCCTGACTTTC TRBV14 once . TRBJ2-6
CASSPGTGPIEKLFF TGTGCCAGTAGTCCGGGGACAGGGCCCATTGAAAAACTGTTTTTT TRBV19 . TRBD1 TRBJ1-4
CSGFLNGETQYF TGCAGCGGGTTCCTTAACGGGGAGACCCAGTACTTC TRBV29-1 . . TRBJ2-5
CASSLILRVSISTF TGCGCCAGCAGTCTAATCCTCAGGGTCTCCATCAGTACCTTC TRBV23-1 few . TRBJ1-2
CASSLSGGGELFF TGTGCCAGCAGCTTATCTGGAGGTGGGGAGCTGTTTTTT TRBV7-9 . . TRBJ2-2